The sample holds a few counts of the clone carrying this T cell receptor (beta chain). Its antigen is undetermined. The sample originates from a study of beta chain features in type 1 diabetes. Isolation of CD4+ naive, central memory, regulatory and stem cell-like memory cells was achieved by sorting via CD45RO/CCR7/CD25/CD127/CD95/CD27. Reverse transcribing all isolated RNA meant expressed TCRB transcripts were sequenced. Samples of naive, central memory and regulatory T cells yielded a mean of around 3.4 million reads. Data came from immunoSEQ multiplex PCR; TCRdb stores just in-frame clones and leaves some out. This table has over 300,000 clones, about a tenth appearing once. Deletions cut 3 bases from V and 4 bases from J, with 12 bases between. The germline V gene encodes CDR1 LNHDA and CDR2 SQIVND (reference sequence). This CDR3 is built from 14 residues. Study results and caveats: For type 1 diabetes patients, VDJ junctions showed fewer insertions and more deletions. Patients showed naive, central memory and Treg TCRB repertoires that appeared more similar than those of healthy donors. There was a moderate but significant shortening of TCRB CDR3s in all four CD4+ subsets of Type 1 diabetes patients.

Sequencing used central memory CD4+ T cells from blood. V and J are TRBV19 and TRBJ1-2; no definite D call. This sequence was found in a man aged 30-40 years with type 1 diabetes. CDR3 sequence: CASSMNGVLYGYTF. For the CDR3, the DNA is TGTGCCAGTAGTATGAATGGGGTCCTCTATGGCTACACCTTC.